This T cell receptor (beta chain) comes out of a study of blood T cell repertoires in COVID-19. Study overall: Acute-phase and convalescent COVID-19 samples originated in the United States, Italy and Spain. Sources were T cells, B-cell-depleted T cells, or PBMCs; the material itself was cDNA or gDNA.

Study processing details: Estimates of nucleated cell counts were drawn from the amplification of reference gene primers. Method: immunoSEQ multiplex PCR; TCRdb's copy keeps in-frame clones and lacks some. The V and J calls and clone size are taken from that table; D and trimming were inferred from the DNA. The table shows under 100,000 clones, with approximately 82% occurring only once. This CDR3 is built from 12 residues. V gave up 6 bases and J gave up 11 bases; unmatched junction bases: 8. Germline CDR1 and CDR2: SEHNR and FQNEAQ (reference sequence). The sequencing input was peripheral blood. The TCR was taken from a woman in her seventies with acute or convalescent COVID-19. V usage is TRBV7-9 and J usage is TRBJ1-1, with 8 bases lining up with TRBD1. CDR3 sequence reads: CASSPSGTGAFF. The CDR3 DNA is TGTGCCAGCAGTCCTTCCGGGACAGGCGCTTTCTTT.